The present T cell receptor beta chain was sequenced within a study of T cell responses to AZD1222 COVID-19 vaccine. The table came from immunoSEQ multiplex PCR; TCRdb's copy has only in-frame clones and leaves some out. Counted here are around 78,000 clones, about nine tenths occurring once; the ten biggest clones make up over 1.2%. General study points: In a largely white British group with more females than males, clonal diversity was possibly underestimated. Unmutated variant regions are reportedly targeted by nearly half of spike-specific TCRs. Repertoire sampling happened only post peak T cell response.

From germline, CDR1 is MGHDK and CDR2 SYGVNS. V was cut by 2 bases and J by 9 bases, with 14 bases left in between. The CDR3 is 14 residues long. With regard to this clone: Antigen specificity is unknown.

The V call is TRBV25-1, the J call TRBJ2-4; D remains ambiguous. This specimen was peripheral blood, taken 28 days after the second AZD1222 dose. This clonotype was sampled from an adult who received the AZD1222 COVID-19 vaccine. As DNA, the CDR3 is TGTGCCAGCAGTGAAGGGGAAGCTCTGGGCATTCAGTACTTC. It translates to CASSEGEALGIQYF.